This T cell receptor (beta chain) is from a study of shared clonotypes between healthy human individuals (dated by TCRdb to about 2020). Context from the whole study: A couple of women and three men aged 18 to 49 years were included in the cohort. Libraries were prepared and TCR repertoires were sequenced by different laboratories using diverse techniques, in order to increase sequencing depth and limit assay-specific biases. Per donor, three plates each were used for CD4 naive and CD4 memory, two for CD8 naive, and one for CD8 memory. To estimate repertoire size and how much clonotypes are shared between individuals, the study performed deep sequencing of blood TCR repertoires from roughly five healthy adults. Leukapheresis yielded between about 0.94 and 9.5 billion PBMCs per donor.

The V and J ends are trimmed by 3 bases and 7 bases, leaving 18 bases between them. CDR1 and CDR2 (SQVTM, ANQGSEA) derive from the germline V gene. The CDR3 has 14 amino acids, counting the end cysteine and phenylalanine. The retained sequence is limited to the CDR3, 42 bases, with the frame set at the first base. The study at large found these results: Compared with non-shared clonotypes, the clonotypes found in all four sorted-subset donors had higher generation probabilities. Sampling was restricted to blood, and TCR repertoires in tissues likely differ from the TCR repertoires found in blood. Naive subsets generally had larger estimated clonotype richness than memory subsets did. Across a handful of donors, roughly 5% of naive CD4, over 3% of naive CD8, roughly 2.3% of memory CD4, and about 0.4% of memory CD8 clonotypes were shared. Pairwise subsampling led to the expectation that sequencing depth would affect the degree of clonotype sharing among donors. Incomplete sequencing was indicated by rarefaction of sorted-subset datasets, despite the large sequencing depth. Because the study included only a small number of donors, the genetic and exposure-history diversity represented was limited.

Healthy HIV-negative adults with no recently reported acute infections or vaccinations were included as donors. Every donor was a Caucasian adult living in Nashville, Tennessee, USA. CD4+ T cells were enriched by magnetic negative selection; naive cells were then positively selected on CD45RA, and the negative fraction formed the memory subset. After blood collection by leukapheresis, PBMCs were isolated using Ficoll-Histopaque density gradient centrifugation and then cryopreserved in the vapor phase of liquid nitrogen. Analytical flow cytometry was used to check the purity and quantity of each magnetically sorted T cell population. From each sorted fraction, genomic DNA was isolated and quantified by UV absorbance on a Nanodrop 2000c. This clone occurred once. Its antigen is still unknown. There are no base qualities to consult, and no much larger clone falls within one base. Using the deep immunoSEQ assay, multiplex PCR amplified TCR CDR3 regions from genomic DNA. For each cell subset, the extracted genomic DNA was distributed evenly across all wells of several immunoSEQ 96-well plates, and each plate served as one replicate. Each replicate PCR for sorted subsets received 150 to 250 ng genomic DNA, equal to some 32,000 T cell genomes. Purified libraries were quantified with a Qubit 3.0 fluorometer, sized on a Bioanalyzer 2100, and re-quantified with the KAPA Library Quantification kit. Every immunoSEQ 96-well plate was sequenced on a separate single-read 150-cycle Illumina NextSeq 550 flow cell. The original methods were these. The immunoSEQ output contained only junctional sequences without quality scores, so filtering could not match that applied to full-length reads. Sequences were annotated with PyIR, a Python wrapper for IgBLAST v1.9, and V/J genes and CDR3 were assigned using IMGT germline references. Reads were filtered out if the reads had weak V/J assignments (E-value above 1e-6), no CDR3, stop codons, out-of-frame junctions, or ambiguous translated residues. V3J clonotypes were defined as sequences sharing the same inferred V gene, J gene, and CDR3 amino acid sequence. Percentage overlap between repertoires was calculated by dividing the number of shared unique clonotypes by the size of the smaller repertoire. RTK rarefaction, the Chao1 estimator, and Recon v2.1 estimates of unobserved clonotypes were used to assess repertoire richness. OLGA was used to compute generation probabilities for all TCRbeta clonotypes that the gDNA method yielded from several donors. What TCRdb holds here is the immuneACCESS table cut down to in-frame rearrangements. Part of the clones is not present; checked against another copy, under half of the missing clones reflect an unresolved V gene, and the others are unexplained. That table supplies the V and J calls and clone size; D and trimming were determined from the DNA. Recorded for this sample are some 1.5 million clones; approximately 97% of them occurred a single time. The top ten clonotypes cover about 1% of the sample.

Here the chain combines TRBV29-1 and TRBJ1-1; a tentative D match to TRBD1 spans 6 bases. The sequenced material came from naive CD4+ T cells sorted from blood. The cell subset or site label here, explained by the study, means: CD45RA+ positively selected. This clonotype was sampled from a man under 40 in good health. At the DNA level, the sequence is TGCAGCGTTGACCCGACAGGCATTGGGGGTGAAGCTTTCTTT. It is translated as CSVDPTGIGGEAFF.